This is a list of T cell receptor beta chains from one sample in a study of graft-versus-host responses after intestinal transplantation. The protocol was immunoSEQ multiplex PCR, while the TCRdb copy is restricted to in-frame clones and leaves out a portion. Of some 55,000 clones in the sample, under 95% were seen once. Source: PBMCs, taken around 95 weeks after intestinal transplant. The origin of the receptors is a human patient who received an intestinal transplant, so some T cells may come from the graft donor. Each CDR3 is given with its conserved first and last residue. A D gene is named only where the DNA matches it firmly. Size values are once, few and many counts, or a class for expanded clones, and some rows have none.

J	size	V	length	D	CDR3
TRBJ1-6	-	TRBV27	15	-	CASSQKLSPDSPLHF
TRBJ2-1	-	TRBV10-3	15	-	CAISGPSVRGNEQFF
TRBJ1-2	-	TRBV10-3	12	-	CAIQGSLYGYTF
TRBJ2-3	once	TRBV25-1	15	TRBD2	CASSSSGGATDTQYF
TRBJ1-5	-	TRBV20-1	10	-	CSASNQPQHF
TRBJ1-1	-	TRBV9	14	-	CASSVSWGQDEAFF
TRBJ2-3	-	TRBV5-4	11	-	CASSFQDTQYF
TRBJ1-2	-	TRBV5-1	14	-	CASSLTTLNYGYTF
TRBJ1-4	-	TRBV6-1	16	-	CASSEFSWQQNEKLFF
TRBJ1-2	-	TRBV15	15	TRBD1	CATSRDLTGENGYTF
TRBJ2-1	-	TRBV30	15	-	CAWSDPGPPSILRFF
TRBJ2-7	-	TRBV7-9	12	-	CASSFFVHEQYF
TRBJ1-6	-	TRBV14	14	-	CASSQTRYNSPLHF
TRBJ2-1	-	TRBV27	16	-	CASSLLATSSYNEQFF
TRBJ1-2	-	TRBV2	11	-	CASTTGGGYTF
TRBJ1-6	-	TRBV6-4	13	-	CASSHRAESPLHF
TRBJ1-6	-	TRBV5-1	14	TRBD1	CASRGTGNASPLHF
TRBJ2-5	-	TRBV5-8	16	-	CASSPMGGANRETQYF
TRBJ2-5	-	TRBV18	15	TRBD1	CASSPRRDSQETQYF
TRBJ2-2	once	TRBV29-1	14	TRBD1	CSVGQRETTGELFF
TRBJ1-5	few	TRBV28	13	-	CASSLQGRQPQHF